The 19 T cell receptor beta chains below were found in one sample sequenced in a study of preoperative IRX-2 immunotherapy in early breast cancer (dated by TCRdb to the late 2010s). Explained via the paper, the treatment or condition label denotes: preoperative locoregional IRX-2 cytokine immunotherapy. Receptor amplification or capture employed the immunoSEQ multiplex PCR assay. In TCRdb, the immuneACCESS table is reduced to in-frame sequences with V and J assigned. These tables do not hold every clone; where another copy was compared, an unresolved V gene accounts for under half, and the others remain unexplained. A total of roughly 43,000 clones appear in this sample, about 94% of them only once. Jointly, the top ten make up roughly 1.5% of the sample. The specimen was tumor tissue, collected after IRX-2 immunotherapy. These receptors were taken from a human donor with breast cancer.

The chain is built from TRBV11-2 and TRBJ2-1; D might be TRBD2 (6 bases). The CDR3 spans 18 residues. The germline V gene encodes CDR1 SGHAT and CDR2 FQNNGV. V dropped 3 bases and J dropped 10 bases, with 28 bases sitting between them. DNA for the CDR3: TGTGCCAGCAGCTTCGGGGACTCCGAGTTTTCTTACCAATTCGAGCAGTTCTTC. Its translation is CASSFGDSEFSYQFEQFF. Drawing the rest from reference TRBV11-2 and TRBJ2-1, the complete variable domain is EAGVAQSPRYKIIEKRQSVAFWCNPISGHATLYWYQQILGQGPKLLIQFQNNGVVDDSQLPKDRFSAERLKGVDSTLKIQPAKLEDSAVYLCASSFGDSEFSYQFEQFFGPGTRLTVL.

V is TRBV5-1 and J is TRBJ2-6; no clear D. Per the germline V gene, CDR1 is SGHRS and CDR2 is YFSETQ. Trimming cost V 5 bases and J 2 bases, with 17 bases left between them. The CDR3 sequence is 17 residues long. The CDR3 bases are TGCGCCAGCAGGAAGCTACCATCTACTACTGGGGCCAACGTCCTGACTTTC. Protein product: CASRKLPSTTGANVLTF. The complete variable domain, with remaining parts taken from reference TRBV5-1 and TRBJ2-6, reads KAGVTQTPRYLIKTRGQQVTLSCSPISGHRSVSWYQQTPGQGLQFLFEYFSETQRNKGNFPGRFSGRQFSNSRSEMNVSTLELGDSALYLCASRKLPSTTGANVLTFGAGSRLTVL.

The chain is built from TRBV2 and TRBJ2-3; 9 nucleotides line up with TRBD2. CDR3 length: 14 amino acids. The germline gives CDR1 SNHLY, CDR2 FYNNEI. The junction had 5 bases not matched to a gene; V was cut back by 7 bases and J by 3 bases. The CDR3 coding sequence is TGTGCCAGCATTGGCGGGGGGGCGACAGATACGCAGTATTTT. Protein: CASIGGGATDTQYF.

The chain has TRBV20-1 and TRBJ2-5; no definite D call. Germline V gene sequence: CDR1 DFQATT, CDR2 SNEGSKA (reference sequence). The V end was cut by 6 bases, the J end by 2 bases, with 7 bases between. The length of the CDR3 is 11 residues. This CDR3 is CSARPQETQYF. The CDR3, as DNA: TGCAGTGCCAGACCTCAAGAGACCCAGTACTTC.

The rearrangement joins TRBV6-4 to TRBJ2-7, with 11 bases fitting TRBD2. The CDR3 extends over 17 amino acids. Trimming cost V 11 bases and J 4 bases; bases outside gene matches: 19. CDR1 is MRHNA, CDR2 SNTAGT, per germline. The CDR3 reads CAAPGQGRLAGGYEQYF. CDR3 sequence (DNA): TGTGCCGCACCGGGACAGGGAAGGCTAGCGGGAGGATACGAGCAGTACTTC.

This rearrangement joins TRBV29-1 to TRBJ2-5; TRBD2 might be the D (5 bases). The CDR3 runs 13 residues. With 8 bases removed from V and 0 bases from J, the gap between germline ends came to 13 bases. CDR1 is SQVTM and CDR2 is ANQGSEA in the germline V gene. The CDR3 nucleotides are TGCAGCTCGTACGGGGAGTACCAAGAGACCCAGTACTTC. Translating it yields CSSYGEYQETQYF.

This clone was seen only a few times. The chain has TRBV28 and TRBJ1-5; D unclear. Germline CDR1 MDHEN, CDR2 SYDVKM. Trimming left V 3 bases short and J 5 bases short, with 14 bases between. The CDR3 is made up of 15 amino acids. The CDR3 nucleotides read TGTGCCAGCAGTTTTTGGGAGAAGAGGGATCAGCCCCAGCATTTT. Translation gives CASSFWEKRDQPQHF.

J is TRBJ2-7 and V is TRBV4-1; D gene uncertain. The CDR3 sequence is 18 residues long. Per germline, CDR1 MGHRA and CDR2 YSYEKL. The germline V and J ends were trimmed by 1 base and 2 bases, with 21 bases remaining between them. CDR3 residues: CASSQVSLTTGYTYEQYF. Here the CDR3 DNA reads TGCGCCAGCAGCCAAGTTAGTCTCACGACCGGCTACACCTACGAGCAGTACTTC.

This clone was seen just once. The rearrangement joins TRBV14 to TRBJ2-5; D possibly corresponds to TRBD2 (5 bases). Trimming stripped 1 base from V and 4 bases from J, with 16 bases between. The CDR3 loop spans 16 amino acids. The germline V gene encodes CDR1 SGHDN and CDR2 FVKESK. CDR3: CASSQVGSGGGETQYF. The CDR3, as DNA: TGTGCCAGCAGCCAAGTTGGCAGCGGAGGAGGAGAGACCCAGTACTTC.

This clone was seen just once. The chain carries TRBV28 and TRBJ2-7; tentative D call: TRBD1 (7 bases). This CDR3 has 15 amino acids. Germline CDR1 MDHEN, CDR2 SYDVKM. The V and J ends lost 3 bases and 2 bases respectively, with 14 bases between them. CDR3: CASSFRRGPTYEQYF. The CDR3 DNA is TGTGCCAGCAGTTTTAGGAGGGGGCCTACCTACGAGCAGTACTTC.

The chain carries TRBV20-1 and TRBJ1-1, with D possibly being TRBD1 (6 bases). Germline V gene lookup returns CDR1 DFQATT and CDR2 SNEGSKA (reference sequence). The germline V and J ends were trimmed by 2 bases and 11 bases, with 12 bases remaining between them. The CDR3 is made up of 11 amino acids. The CDR3 region is CSARSPGVAFF. CDR3 nucleotide sequence: TGCAGTGCTAGATCCCCAGGGGTGGCTTTCTTT.

The V gene is TRBV21-1, the J gene TRBJ2-5; the DNA was not used to check the table's D call, TRBD1. TRBV21-1 is a documented pseudogene. This CDR3 region has 14 residues. CDR3 sequence: CAPRDRGLQETQYF. The CDR3 DNA sequence: TGTGCCCCCCGGGACAGGGGGCTCCAAGAGACCCAGTACTTC.

The chain employs TRBV19 and TRBJ1-5; D not resolved. The CDR3 sequence is 18 residues long. V shed 0 bases and J shed 1 base, with 16 bases lying between them. Germline-derived CDR1 and CDR2 are LNHDA and SQIVND (reference sequence). DNA of the CDR3: TGTGCCAGTAGTATAGAGGTAGGCGGGGAGCGAAGCAATCAGCCCCAGCATTTT. Its translation is CASSIEVGGERSNQPQHF.

The chain carries TRBV27 and TRBJ2-7, with D perhaps matching TRBD1 or TRBD2 (5 bases each). Trimming left V 7 bases short and J 5 bases short, with 15 bases between. The germline V gene has CDR1 MNHEY and CDR2 SMNVEV (reference sequence). There are 13 residues in the CDR3. Here the CDR3 DNA reads TGTGCCAGCATTCCCGGTGGGGGTCACGAGCAGTACTTC. It encodes CASIPGGGHEQYF.

This chain uses TRBV4-3 with TRBJ2-5; D gene uncertain. Germline values: CDR1 LGHNA, CDR2 YSLEER. The CDR3 sequence is 10 residues long. V was clipped by 3 bases and J by 5 bases, with 1 base between them. CDR3 nucleotide sequence: TGCGCCAGCAGCCATGAGACCCAGTACTTC. This gives the protein CASSHETQYF.

The chain is built from TRBV7-8 and TRBJ2-7; TRBD1 matches at 9 bases. The CDR3 length is 16 residues. CDR1 SGHVS and CDR2 FQNEAQ come from the germline V gene. V lost 1 base to trimming and J lost 5 bases; unmatched junction nucleotides: 9. The CDR3 region is CASSLGERTGDHEQYF. CDR3 nucleotide sequence: TGTGCCAGCAGCTTAGGAGAAAGGACAGGGGACCACGAGCAGTACTTC.

This rearrangement joins TRBV28 to TRBJ2-5; 13 positions match TRBD2. J lost 4 bases, V lost 4 bases, and 9 bases had no gene match. The V gene's germline CDR1 is MDHEN and CDR2 SYDVKM. This CDR3 is built from 17 residues. The CDR3 here is CASSSGTSGMRGETQYF. CDR3 coding DNA: TGTGCCAGCAGTTCAGGGACTAGCGGGATGAGAGGAGAGACCCAGTACTTC.

In this sample, this clone turned up once. The chain recombines TRBV5-1 with TRBJ2-2; D might be TRBD2 (7 bases). Trimming pared 8 bases from V and 4 bases from J, leaving 21 bases between. The CDR3 sequence is 16 residues long. Germline loops: CDR1 SGHRS, CDR2 YFSETQ. The CDR3 spells CASQATGGAGTGELFF. CDR3 in DNA: TGCGCCAGTCAGGCGACGGGGGGCGCGGGCACCGGGGAGCTGTTTTTT. Complete variable domain (other parts from reference TRBV5-1 and TRBJ2-2): KAGVTQTPRYLIKTRGQQVTLSCSPISGHRSVSWYQQTPGQGLQFLFEYFSETQRNKGNFPGRFSGRQFSNSRSEMNVSTLELGDSALYLCASQATGGAGTGELFFGEGSRLTVL.

J is TRBJ2-5 and V is TRBV7-2; D gene ambiguous. The germline gives CDR1 SGHTA, CDR2 FQGNSA. Between the trimmed V and J ends, which lost 7 bases and 5 bases, there was a span of 17 bases. CDR3 length: 14 residues. The CDR3 region has the DNA TGTGCCAGCACCTCCTTTTCTAGTAAGGAGACCCAGTACTTC. Its protein is CASTSFSSKETQYF.